This TCR beta chain was sequenced in a study of T cell responses to AZD1222 COVID-19 vaccine. Profiling relied on immunoSEQ multiplex PCR, and the TCRdb table lists in-frame clones only, not all of them. Among 150,000 to 200,000 clones, about 91% were seen once, and the ten largest hold 11%. V dropped 4 bases and J dropped 3; count of bases not matched to a gene: 10. Germline CDR1 reads KGHDR; CDR2 reads SFDVKD. This CDR3 spans 16 amino acids. The origin of this receptor is an adult who received the AZD1222 COVID-19 vaccine. Sequencing used peripheral blood, obtained 28 days after the second AZD1222 dose. J is TRBJ2-7 and V is TRBV24-1; TRBD1 matches at 8 bases. DNA for the CDR3: TGTGCCACCAGTGACCCGACAGGGGAGGTGGACTACGAGCAGTACTTC. Its protein is CATSDPTGEVDYEQYF.